A single sample is the source of the 28 T cell receptor beta chains below, sequenced in a study of blood T cell repertoires in COVID-19. TCRdb's table, derived via immunoSEQ multiplex PCR, lists solely in-frame clones and lacks some. The sample carries roughly 95,000 clones, around 82% recorded once. The sequenced sample consisted of peripheral blood. These TCRs come from a man aged 50-59 years with active or convalescent COVID-19.

This chain connects TRBV29-1 to TRBJ1-4, with D possibly matching TRBD1 (6 bases). CDR1 is SQVTM and CDR2 is ANQGSEA in the germline V gene. This CDR3 region has 12 residues. V was trimmed by 8 bases and J by 4 bases, leaving 11 bases between them. The DNA for the CDR3 is TGCAGCATAATACAGGGTAATGAAAAACTGTTTTTT. Translated, it gives CSIIQGNEKLFF. The complete variable domain, with remaining parts taken from reference TRBV29-1 and TRBJ1-4, reads SAVISQKPSRDICQRGTSLTIQCQVDSQVTMMFWYRQQPGQSLTLIATANQGSEATYESGFVIDKFPISRPNLTFSTLTVSNMSPEDSSIYLCSIIQGNEKLFFGSGTQLSVL.

In this sample, this clone turned up a few times. The chain couples TRBV7-2 to TRBJ2-7; D not resolved. In germline, CDR1 is SGHTA, CDR2 FQGNSA. CDR3 size: 16 residues. The V gene lost 5 bases and the J gene lost 1 base, with 18 bases spanning the gap. CDR3 protein: CASSDILGPQSYEQYV. In nucleotides, the CDR3 is TGTGCCAGCAGCGACATTCTGGGTCCCCAATCCTACGAGCAGTACGTC.

This rearrangement joins TRBV5-1 to TRBJ1-4; a weak D match, TRBD1 (5 bases). V gave up 1 base and J gave up 7 bases, with 11 bases separating them. CDR1 and CDR2 (germline): SGHRS, YFSETQ. This CDR3 comprises 14 residues. The DNA of the CDR3 is TGCGCCAGCAGCTTGTGGCAGGGAGGTGAAAAACTGTTTTTT. Translating gives CASSLWQGGEKLFF.

The chain recombines TRBV5-6 with TRBJ1-1, with 8 bases aligning to TRBD1. CDR3 length: 18 residues. The V and J ends lost 1 base and 3 bases, in that order; junction bases with no gene match: 14. Germline V gene data show CDR1 as SGHDT and CDR2 as YYEEEE. DNA of the CDR3: TGTGCCAGCAGCTTGCAAACAGGACAGGGCCCGCGGGACACTGAAGCTTTCTTT. It translates to CASSLQTGQGPRDTEAFF. Combining the CDR3 with reference TRBV5-6 and TRBJ1-1 gives the whole variable domain DAGVTQSPTHLIKTRGQQVTLRCSPKSGHDTVSWYQQALGQGPQFIFQYYEEEERQRGNFPDRFSGHQFPNYSSELNVNALLLGDSALYLCASSLQTGQGPRDTEAFFGQGTRLTVV.

The chain joins TRBV18 to TRBJ2-7, with unresolved D. CDR1 is KGHSH, CDR2 LQKENI, per germline. The V gene lost 1 base and the J gene lost 1 base, with 14 bases spanning the gap. This CDR3 is built from 16 residues. The chain's CDR3 is CASSPQYSHPSYEQYF. The CDR3 region has the DNA TGTGCCAGCTCACCACAGTACAGCCATCCTTCCTACGAGCAGTACTTC. The full variable domain, in which reference TRBV18 and TRBJ2-7 provide the parts outside the CDR3, is NAGVMQNPRHLVRRRGQEARLRCSPMKGHSHVYWYRQLPEEGLKFMVYLQKENIIDESGMPKERFSAEFPKEGPSILRIQQVVRGDSAAYFCASSPQYSHPSYEQYFGPGTRLTVT.

This chain connects TRBV10-2 to TRBJ2-3; TRBD2 is a possible D gene (5 bases). In germline, CDR1 is WSHSY, CDR2 SAAADI. V was pared by 3 bases and J by 1 base, with 11 bases between. This CDR3 spans 15 amino acids. DNA for the CDR3: TGCGCCAGCAGTGAACCGGGAAGGGGCACAGATACGCAGTATTTT. It encodes CASSEPGRGTDTQYF.

The rearrangement links TRBV29-1 to TRBJ2-5; D gene uncertain. Germline V gene lookup returns CDR1 SQVTM and CDR2 ANQGSEA. The CDR3 runs 12 residues. The V end was cut by 5 bases, the J end by 5 bases, with 12 bases between. CDR3 DNA: TGCAGCGTTAAGGAGTTTGGTGAGACCCAGTACTTC. Protein sequence: CSVKEFGETQYF.

This rearrangement joins TRBV28 to TRBJ1-2, with D tentatively TRBD1 (5 bases). CDR1 and CDR2 (germline): MDHEN, SYDVKM. There are 16 residues in the CDR3. V lost 5 bases and J lost 4, with 20 bases in between. As DNA, the CDR3 is TGTGCCAGCAGTCCCGGGGGGGATTCAGCCGGCTATGGCTACACCTTC. It yields the protein CASSPGGDSAGYGYTF.

The chain carries TRBV7-2 and TRBJ1-2; no definite D call. This CDR3 comprises 14 residues. Trimming took 0 bases from V and 3 from J, leaving 8 bases between them. CDR1 and CDR2 from the germline V gene are SGHTA and FQGNSA. The CDR3 DNA reads TGTGCCAGCAGCTTAGCGCGACTGGACTATGGCTACACCTTC. Residues: CASSLARLDYGYTF.

This rearrangement joins TRBV24-1 to TRBJ2-1; D is ambiguous. This CDR3 has 13 amino acids. Germline V gene sequence: CDR1 KGHDR, CDR2 SFDVKD. V was shortened by 3 bases and J by 4 bases, with 6 bases between the two germline ends. The CDR3 loop reads CATSDVVYNEQFF. CDR3 nucleotides: TGTGCCACCAGTGATGTAGTTTACAATGAGCAGTTCTTC.

V gene TRBV7-7 combines with J gene TRBJ2-7; a weak D match, TRBD2 (7 bases). The CDR3 spans 15 residues. CDR1 SSHAT and CDR2 FNYEAQ come from the germline V gene (reference sequence). The germline V and J ends were trimmed by 5 bases and 5 bases, with 19 bases remaining between them. CDR3 bases: TGTGCCAGCAGCCCCGGGGGGACACCAGGTCACGAGCAGTACTTC. It translates to CASSPGGTPGHEQYF.

This clone occurred once. V usage is TRBV7-9 and J usage is TRBJ1-3; D unclear. V shed 5 bases and J shed 5 bases, with 13 bases lying between them. The CDR3 covers 14 residues. Germline loops: CDR1 SEHNR, CDR2 FQNEAQ (reference sequence). Here the CDR3 reads CASSHSEVRNTIYF. Written as DNA, the CDR3 is TGTGCCAGCAGCCACTCGGAGGTACGAAACACCATATATTTT.

The chain has TRBV14 and TRBJ2-7; D is perhaps TRBD1 (6 bases). CDR1 is SGHDN and CDR2 is FVKESK in the germline V gene. The length of the CDR3 is 18 residues. Trimming cost V 1 base and J 0 bases, with 19 bases left between them. The CDR3 sequence: CASSQVGGGGSSSYEQYF. For the CDR3, the DNA is TGTGCCAGCAGCCAAGTTGGGGGTGGGGGCTCTAGCTCCTACGAGCAGTACTTC.

By its share, this clone is medium-sized. CDR3 nucleotides: TGTGCCAGCAGCTTGCTAGGCAGGGAGGAAGAGACCCAGTACTTC. Protein: CASSLLGREEETQYF. The rearrangement joins TRBV11-2 to TRBJ2-5, with a weak D call TRBD2 (6 bases). The ends were cut back, 3 bases at V and 3 bases at J, with 14 bases in the middle. Germline V gene lookup returns CDR1 SGHAT and CDR2 FQNNGV. This CDR3 has 15 amino acids.

This clone occurred a few times. J is TRBJ1-6 and V is TRBV6-5; 7 bases line up with TRBD1. The germline CDR1 and CDR2 sequences are MNHEY and SVGAGI. Losses at the gene ends were 5 bases for V and 14 bases for J; bases not matched to a gene: 6. The CDR3 sequence is 12 residues long. This CDR3 reads CASSPDRTTLHF. The CDR3 DNA follows: TGTGCCAGCAGTCCGGACAGGACGACCCTCCACTTT.

This sequence joins TRBV4-3 and TRBJ2-7, with 8 nucleotides matching TRBD1. V shed 4 bases, J shed 2 bases, and the junction held 4 bases outside the gene matches. The CDR3 has 14 residues. Germline CDR1 and CDR2: LGHNA and YSLEER. The CDR3 protein is CASSLDRGPYEQYF. DNA for the CDR3: TGCGCCAGCAGCCTCGACAGGGGCCCCTACGAGCAGTACTTC.

This clone was observed a few times. The chain recombines TRBV19 with TRBJ2-5; TRBD1 is a possible D gene (5 bases). Per the germline V gene, CDR1 is LNHDA and CDR2 is SQIVND (reference sequence). The V gene lost 0 bases and the J gene lost 4 bases, with 15 bases spanning the gap. This CDR3 is 16 amino acids long. The CDR3 coding sequence is TGTGCCAGTAGTATAGATCACACAGGTTTCCTAGAGACCCAGTACTTC. As protein: CASSIDHTGFLETQYF.

This sequence joins TRBV4-3 and TRBJ1-1, with a possible D match to TRBD1 (6 bases). The germline V gene encodes CDR1 LGHNA and CDR2 YSLEER. There are 12 residues in the CDR3. V was trimmed by 5 bases and J by 8 bases, leaving 12 bases between them. CDR3 bases: TGCGCCAGCAGCGGGGAGGGGACAGAAGCTTTCTTT. It is translated as CASSGEGTEAFF.

The chain uses TRBV28 and TRBJ1-6, with 7 bases aligning to TRBD1. CDR1 and CDR2 (germline): MDHEN, SYDVKM. J was trimmed by 8 bases and V by 1 base; bases with no gene match: 8. The CDR3 runs 16 residues. CDR3 sequence: CASSLYKGARDSPLHF. DNA of the CDR3: TGTGCCAGCAGTTTATACAAGGGGGCAAGGGATTCACCCCTCCACTTT.

The genes are TRBV28 and TRBJ1-2; D possibly corresponds to TRBD1 (5 bases). Per the germline V gene, CDR1 is MDHEN and CDR2 is SYDVKM. This CDR3 is built from 11 residues. The V end was cut by 6 bases, the J end by 5 bases, with 7 bases between. The CDR3 sequence is CASSQGYGYTF. Here the CDR3 DNA reads TGTGCCAGCAGCCAGGGTTATGGCTACACCTTC.

V usage is TRBV20-1 and J usage is TRBJ1-1; 8 positions agree with TRBD1. CDR1 DFQATT and CDR2 SNEGSKA come from the germline V gene (reference sequence). Trimming at V came to 3 bases and at J to 8 bases, leaving 8 bases not matched to a gene. The CDR3 totals 13 residues. The CDR3, as DNA: TGCAGTGCTAGTTGGACAGGGAGTTCCGAAGCTTTCTTT. This encodes CSASWTGSSEAFF.

The chain is built from TRBV5-1 and TRBJ2-1, with TRBD1 matching 8 bases. Germline trimming cut 0 bases from V and 4 bases from J; bases unmatched to any gene: 6. The germline V gene has CDR1 SGHRS and CDR2 YFSETQ. This CDR3 is 16 amino acids long. This chain's CDR3 is CASSLDSGTGYNEQFF. CDR3 bases: TGCGCCAGCAGCTTGGATTCCGGGACAGGTTACAATGAGCAGTTCTTC.

Only a few counts were recorded for this clone. The CDR3 DNA reads TGTGCCAGCAGCTTGGGACAGGGAACCTACAATGAGCAGTTCTTC. It is translated as CASSLGQGTYNEQFF. The chain carries TRBV5-4 and TRBJ2-1; TRBD1 matches at 7 bases. Germline-derived CDR1 and CDR2 are SGHNT and YYREEE (reference sequence). The ends lost 0 bases at V and 2 bases at J; junction bases unmatched: 2. The length of the CDR3 is 15 residues.

This sequence joins TRBV14 and TRBJ2-3; D gene ambiguous. The germline gives CDR1 SGHDN, CDR2 FVKESK. This CDR3 region has 11 residues. V shed 4 bases and J shed 6 bases, with 5 bases lying between them. CDR3 coding DNA: TGTGCCAGCAGCCCCGGTGATACGCAGTATTTT. Protein: CASSPGDTQYF.

The chain carries TRBV10-3 and TRBJ1-1; maybe TRBD1 (6 bases). V was shortened by 4 bases and J by 1 base, with 10 bases between the two germline ends. The CDR3 loop spans 14 amino acids. Germline V gene sequence: CDR1 ENHRY, CDR2 SYGVKD. CDR3 region: CAISGQVGNTEAFF. The CDR3, as DNA: TGTGCCATCAGTGGACAGGTGGGGAACACTGAAGCTTTCTTT.

The J gene is TRBJ2-1, the V gene TRBV18; D is uncertain. The V gene lost 1 base and the J gene lost 5 bases, with 6 bases spanning the gap. The CDR3 loop spans 13 amino acids. Germline CDR1 KGHSH, CDR2 LQKENI. The CDR3 nucleotides are TGTGCCAGCTCACCACAACAGAACAATGAGCAGTTCTTC. Translated, it gives CASSPQQNNEQFF.

J is TRBJ1-6 and V is TRBV27, with 8 bases matching TRBD1. The CDR3 has 15 amino acids. The ends lost 5 bases at V and 7 bases at J; junction bases unmatched: 7. Germline-derived CDR1 and CDR2 are MNHEY and SMNVEV (reference sequence). This CDR3 reads CASSTGTGRNSPLHF. The CDR3 DNA reads TGTGCCAGCAGTACCGGGACAGGTCGGAATTCACCCCTCCACTTT.

The chain combines TRBV7-9 with TRBJ2-5, with TRBD1 matching over 7 bases. CDR1 and CDR2 (germline): SEHNR, FQNEAQ (reference sequence). After removal of 5 bases from V and 2 bases from J, the junction contained 8 bases not matched to a gene. The CDR3 is 15 amino acids. The DNA for the CDR3 is TGTGCCAGCAGCATTACGGACAGGTTTCAAGAGACCCAGTACTTC. Translating gives CASSITDRFQETQYF.